The T cell receptor (beta chain) described here comes from a study of human T cells and chemical hapten exposure. The wider study: All through the roughly 25-week study, the scalp of each patient received diphenylcyclopropenone doses weekly.

This CDR3 has 14 residues. Germline trimming cut 4 bases from V and 6 bases from J; bases unmatched to any gene: 2. Germline loops: CDR1 MNHEY, CDR2 SMNVEV (reference sequence). Time point described: patch test 3, about 24 weeks after DPC sensitization. Treatment meaning: therapeutic diphenylcyclopropenone sensitization with weekly scalp DPC. TCRdb redid the calling of the RACE reads with MiXCR, one entry per CDR3 protein. This table has 130,000 or so distinct CDR3 sequences, roughly 12% appearing once. V and J are TRBV27 and TRBJ2-2; 10 bases align to TRBD1. The sample in question was whole blood, obtained in connection with sensitization to the hapten diphenylcyclopropenone (DPC). This TCR was recovered from a woman aged 45-59 years with alopecia areata. Some clones in this sample may be carry-over from other donors' samples. Written as DNA, the CDR3 is TGTGCCAGCAGTTCCGGGACAGGGGCCGGGGAGCTGTTTTTT. This codes for CASSSGTGAGELFF.